This T cell receptor (beta chain) was found in a study of T cell responses to AZD1222 COVID-19 vaccine (dated by TCRdb to the early 2020s). At the level of the whole study: A total of just over 230 trial participants underwent TCR sequencing, of whom 200 to 220 had received two doses of AZD1222 and around 25 had received two doses of the MenACWY control vaccine. Trial participants were enrolled by age into subgroups of 18-55, 56-69 and 70-plus years, and around 140, 26 and 57 TCR-sequenced participants, respectively, were included in these subgroups.

This specimen's time point label, interpreted: about 28 days (+/-7) after the second vaccine dose. AZD1222 recipients whose second dose came at about 4 weeks and those whose second dose came at about 12 weeks were combined into one group, since spike-specific TCR depth and breadth did not differ between the two schedules. Vaccinee samples were obtained from the UK trials COV001 and COV002, which included a single-blind randomized controlled phase 2/3 trial of AZD1222 (ChAdOx1 nCoV-19) in healthy adults. For TCRbeta chain sequencing, PBMC samples from trial participants were taken at day 0 and at day 28 after the second dose. Note on this clone: The specificity of this receptor is unknown. No much larger clonotype is one base removed from it; base qualities were not supplied.

Broad study findings and their caveats: No day 14 peak-response samples were available, so repertoires were characterized only after the peak T cell response. Nearly half of unique spike-specific TCRs reportedly recognized epitopes outside regions mutated in the B.1.351 and B.1.1.7 variants. The 56-69-year group was small, and its depth increase did not reach significance, likely because of low power. The whole spike protein was spanned by vaccine-associated CD4 TCRs, and dominant responses were seen in regions 160-218 and 743-854. Participants were mostly white British and included more females than males, and it was suggested by the authors that clonal diversity may have been underestimated. Conclusions about previously exposed vaccinees are limited, since just 5 to 7 AZD1222 recipients were seropositive for SARS-CoV-2 at baseline. A significant rise in spike-specific TCR breadth and depth was observed after two AZD1222 doses relative to day 0 and relative to MenACWY recipients.

The CDR3 regions of human TCRbeta chains were analyzed by immunosequencing. Per the authors' processing: Repertoire TCRs were checked for matches against a reference library of SARS-CoV-2-specific TCRs that had been generated using the MIRA antigen-specificity platform. Breadth meant the fraction of unique TCRs that were SARS-CoV-2-associated, whereas depth meant the fraction of total T cells that were SARS-CoV-2-associated. Using the MIRA data, each spike-specific TCR was mapped to the spike region that the TCR reacts to and placed in a CD4 or CD8 class. Log10-transformed breadth and depth values were compared by one-way ANOVA with Sidak's multiple comparisons tests. TCRdb stores this immuneACCESS table with in-frame sequences only. Part of the clones is absent; in the studies checked, under half of the shortfall reflects unresolved V genes, and no reason is known for the rest. That table gives V, J and clone size, and the DNA gave D and trimming. Within this sample are over 95,000 clones, with about 91% of them counted one time only. The top ten constitute 6.5% of the sample.

The germline V gene (reference sequence) sets CDR1 to SEHNR and CDR2 to FQNEAQ. The CDR3 starts with the cysteine, ends with the phenylalanine, and has 13 residues. Only the CDR3 DNA is retained, 39 bases long and in frame from the first base. The junction shows trimming of 4 bases on V and 6 bases on J, plus 10 bases between the germline ends. The source is an adult who received the AZD1222 COVID-19 vaccine. The sequencing here drew on peripheral blood, taken 28 days after the second AZD1222 dose. Recombination joined TRBV7-9 with TRBJ1-5, with an unclear D gene assignment. This receptor has the CDR3 CASSSYSFQPQHF. DNA sequence: TGTGCCAGCAGCTCCTATAGTTTTCAGCCCCAGCATTTT. Supplemented by the reference TRBV7-9 and TRBJ1-5 proteins around the CDR3, the complete variable domain is DTGVSQNPRHKITKRGQNVTFRCDPISEHNRLYWYRQTLGQGPEFLTYFQNEAQLEKSRLLSDRFSAERPKGSFSTLEIQRTEQGDSAMYLCASSSYSFQPQHFGDGTRLSIL.